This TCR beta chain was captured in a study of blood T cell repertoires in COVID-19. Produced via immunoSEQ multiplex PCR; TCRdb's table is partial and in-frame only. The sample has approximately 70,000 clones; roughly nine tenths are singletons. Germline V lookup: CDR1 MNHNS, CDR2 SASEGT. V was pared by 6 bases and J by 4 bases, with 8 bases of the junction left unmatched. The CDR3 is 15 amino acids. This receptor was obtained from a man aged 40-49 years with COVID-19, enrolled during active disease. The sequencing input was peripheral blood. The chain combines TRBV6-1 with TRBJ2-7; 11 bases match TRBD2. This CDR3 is CASSATSGISYEQYF. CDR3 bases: TGTGCCAGCAGCGCGACTAGCGGGATTTCTTACGAGCAGTACTTC.